The sequence of this T cell receptor beta chain was determined in a study of cytomegalovirus exposure and HLA in healthy donors (dated 2017 in TCRdb). For context, the study as a whole: An earlier analysis of more than 550 of the donors reported about 260 Gb of sequence data and roughly 120 million unique TCR beta sequences obtained from roughly 170 million T cells. About 320 gigabases of sequencing data and around 87 million unique TCR sequences were included in an early release covering roughly 600 HLA-typed donors. Of the roughly 400 genotyped donors, around 81% fell in the genetic ancestry cluster associated with self-reported Caucasian donors. The study aimed to test whether cataloging public T cell receptors could reveal signatures of past pathogen exposure. The study used immunosequencing to profile the T cell repertoires of several hundred subjects and linked those repertoires to cytomegalovirus serostatus. In addition to the first cohort of approximately 650 subjects, a separate validation cohort of under 150 different subjects was used. High-throughput TCR immunosequencing, statistical association of individual TCRs with disease status, and machine learning were combined to predict cytomegalovirus infection status. To study patterns of TCR occurrence, a later analysis re-analyzed previously published TCR beta repertoires from 500 to 850 donors and added high-resolution HLA genotyping. Rather than drawing on any new phenotypic data, the later analysis identified candidate immune exposures from TCR beta sequences and the way those sequences occurred across donors. An earlier analysis of 587 of the donors used high-throughput TCR beta sequencing to judge whether each TCR beta V gene segment behaved as functional or pseudogenic. Donor age, sex, ethnicity and CMV serostatus were collected together with the repertoire data. In a later genetic analysis, genome-wide SNP genotypes for about 55% of the roughly 700 donors were used, and that subset was treated as a discovery cohort. Every discovery cohort repertoire had been produced on one sequencing platform. HLA typing included class I and class II loci at four-digit resolution. The number of typed donors differed by locus: about 620-640 for A, B, C, DRB1 and DQB1; roughly 510 for DQA1; 606 for DPA1; and about 470 for DPB1. Roughly five DR-DQ haplotypes were handled as single units for association and clustering because linkage in the cohort was strong. Across around 400 genotyped donors of the cohort, an average of about 250,000 unique TCR beta nucleotide sequences per donor were sequenced, and 15% to 20% of those sequences were non-productive.

Comments on this clone: It has no known antigen specificity. Base quality data are lacking; no much larger clone is found one base away.

General study outcomes and caveats: In an earlier analysis of around 600 of the donors, most TCR beta V segments were observed in productive rearrangements about 90% or about 30% of the time, broadly matching IMGT annotations. In a later analysis, HLA-associated TCR beta chains showed more clonal expansion and lower generation probabilities than non-associated chains that were equally common. A further reported finding was that TCR beta sequences accurately predicted the HLA-A and HLA-B alleles for most subjects in the first cohort. Most TCR sequences were observed very rarely across donors, whereas some public TCRs were present in many individuals. A later genetic analysis reported fewer N-insertions in productive TCRs among donors in an Asian-associated ancestry cluster than the roughly 700-donor mean. The cohort was sequenced for TCR beta chains only, and without alpha or paired-chain data the features that could be detected were limited. Because counts were too low, fewer than 20 rarely observed V segments, including chromosome 9 orphons, were excluded from the earlier analysis of roughly 580 of the donors. The study gave a list of 150 to 200 TCR beta chains associated with cytomegalovirus. For the cohort, immune exposure information was limited to CMV serostatus. A group of highly shared sequence variants was considered likely to be a technical artifact of the sequencing pipeline. Because HLA typing was unavailable for some donors at each locus, only the typed subset was used in association tests. Because the 87-base-pair reads could not distinguish some IMGT-functional V segments, including TRBV6-2 and TRBV6-3, those segments were excluded. A later analysis found that most CMV-associated TCR beta chains appeared HLA-restricted, with HLA associations seemingly driven largely by CMV exposure. According to a later analysis, TCR association rates differed among HLA loci, with DRB1 alleles showing the most associated TCRs and HLA-C alleles showing the fewest. Three of the identified cytomegalovirus-associated TCR beta chains were confirmed in vitro to be specific for cytomegalovirus antigens. Specific HLA alleles were associated with around 18,000 TCR beta sequences at a false discovery rate of 0.05 in a later analysis. In a later genetic analysis, a missense DCLRE1C variant was associated with V-gene and J-gene trimming of TCR beta chains, and the association was replicated in an independent cohort. In a later analysis, several top co-occurrence clusters were reported to appear linked to parvovirus B19, influenza, CMV and Epstein-Barr virus. The presence/absence analyses assumed that sequencing depth was roughly uniform across donors, and that assumption may not be true. The classifier was reported to diagnose cytomegalovirus status with high specificity and sensitivity in both the original cohort and the validation cohort. Correlated functional status among segregating V segments might reflect linkage disequilibrium, but an unknown experimental factor could not be ruled out. The authors suggested that the approach could potentially be generalized to other disease states and immunological phenotypes. Assigning TCR associations to individual alleles was difficult when HLA alleles, especially DR and DQ, strongly co-occurred.

Library prep was done by the immunoSEQ multiplex PCR assay. A mixture of 60 forward primers for TCR Vbeta segments and 13 reverse primers for TCR Jbeta segments was used in the multiplex PCR. A multiplex PCR assay on genomic DNA amplified the CDR3 region of rearranged TCR beta genes. The amplified TCR beta libraries were sequenced on the Illumina HiSeq System as 87-base-pair reads. Turning to the authors' computational methods: A later analysis counted approximately 74 million unique TCR beta chains across the 650 to 800 repertoires, and 10 million to 11 million of these chains were shared by at least two donors. Raw reads were error-corrected and collapsed into unique sequences with a nearest-neighbor algorithm that merged closely related sequences to remove PCR and sequencing errors. V, D and J gene segments were assigned by aligning CDR3 sequences to IMGT reference sequences. For a sequence to be retained, a match of at least six nucleotides was required to both a V gene segment and a J gene segment. Rearrangements were classified as productive when the CDR3 lacked stop codons and remained in frame with V and J, and all other rearrangements were classified as non-productive. Following IMGT convention, CDR3 was defined as the stretch from the second conserved V-encoded cysteine to the conserved J-encoded phenylalanine. Sequences without an unambiguous match to a single V gene segment were excluded from the earlier analysis of 500 to 700 of the donors. An earlier analysis of approximately 590 of the donors classified V segments as functional when productive rearrangements were above 56.7% and as segregating when the standard deviation between donors was above 5%. A statistical classification framework was built for diagnosing cytomegalovirus status from the catalog of TCR beta chain sequences. V and J gene assignment, in a later analysis, came from comparing TCR nucleotide sequences with IMGT/GENE-DB human TR gene sequences. In a later analysis, CDR3 sequences and most-parsimonious VDJ recombination scenarios were assigned using the TCRdist pipeline. In a later analysis, each TCR beta chain was defined by its CDR3 amino acid sequence together with its V-gene family, and reads without a unique V-gene family were excluded. A later analysis removed roughly 590 highly shared, low-generation-probability nucleotide sequences to deal with suspected cross-contamination and a sequencing artifact. In a later analysis, a clonal expansion index for each public chain was calculated from normalized within-repertoire ranks of inferred template counts. Generation probabilities in a later analysis came from a VDJ recombination model fitted to out-of-frame rearrangements, and those results were checked against IGoR. A later analysis scored TCR-TCR, TCR-HLA and TCR-CMV co-occurrence with hypergeometric tests, applying a repertoire-size bias correction to TCR pairs. To estimate false discovery rates, a later analysis permuted the HLA or CMV assignments 20 times. A later analysis grouped co-occurring TCRs with DBSCAN, adding TCRdist sequence similarity when clustering within HLA-allele-positive subsets. For co-occurrence clustering, repertoires with fewer than 30,000 or more than 120,000 public chains were excluded, along with roughly 5 repertoires with anomalous nucleotide sharing. The source is immuneACCESS, and TCRdb retained only in-frame sequences with V and J called. Part of the clones is not carried over; for the studies checked, unresolved V genes explain less than half of this, and the remainder is unexplained. The V and J calls and clone size are taken from that table; D and trimming were inferred from the DNA. For this sample there are 210,000 or so clones; around 80% appear just once. Roughly 0.58% of the sample comes from the top ten.

V loses 6 bases of germline sequence and J loses 5 bases, and the interval between the two ends is 13 bases. The CDR3 spans 13 residues, from the cysteine through the phenylalanine. Only the CDR3 region is kept as DNA, spanning 39 bases read in frame from base 1. CDR1 and CDR2 (LNHDA, SQIVND) derive from the germline V gene (reference sequence). The cohort comprised 670 or so healthy bone marrow donors. At the time of sampling, all cohort members were nominally healthy, though unrecorded immune exposures were likely present. The donor tested CMV seronegative, placing the donor among the 350 or so seronegative members of the cohort. Each donor provided a peripheral blood sample, and peripheral blood mononuclear cells were used for TCR beta sequencing. Genomic DNA was extracted from the blood cell samples with the Qiagen DNeasy Blood Extraction Kit.

The receptor chain draws on TRBV19 and TRBJ1-1; the D gene is perhaps TRBD1, on 6 matching bases. What was sequenced was PBMCs. This clonotype was sampled from a middle-aged woman in good health and CMV-seronegative. The DNA reads as follows: TGTGCCAGTAGACAGGGTTTGGGAACTGAAGCTTTCTTT. This encodes CASRQGLGTEAFF. Where the CDR3 stops, the reference TRBV19 and TRBJ1-1 genes take over; the full variable domain is DGGITQSPKYLFRKEGQNVTLSCEQNLNHDAMYWYRQDPGQGLRLIYYSQIVNDFQKGDIAEGYSVSREKKESFPLTVTSAQKNPTAFYLCASRQGLGTEAFFGQGTRLTVV.